These T cell receptor beta chains were read from a single sample in a study of vaccination and CD4 T cells after COVID-19. These receptors have no known antigen. TCRdb reprocessed the PCR reads with MiXCR, giving one entry per CDR3 protein. The data show more than 20,000 distinct CDR3 sequences, roughly 44% seen once. Sequencing was performed on CD4+ T cells from blood, cultured in vitro. All receptors come from a human donor who had recovered from COVID-19. Each CDR3 is given without its conserved first and last residue.

V gene: TRBV19
J gene: TRBJ1-1
CDR3 protein: ASTQGQGKTNTEAF

V gene: TRBV19
J gene: TRBJ2-3
CDR3 protein: ASSHRTTLNTQY

V gene: TRBV20-1
J gene: TRBJ2-7
CDR3 protein: SARRPSGGNFYEQY

V gene: TRBV20-1
J gene: TRBJ2-2
CDR3 protein: SARRTGANTGELF

V gene: TRBV4-2
J gene: TRBJ1-2
CDR3 protein: ASSQDLVSSTTNYGYT

V gene: TRBV7-9
J gene: TRBJ1-1
CDR3 protein: ASSPMDRGWLLSSTEAF

V gene: TRBV10-3
J gene: TRBJ2-3
CDR3 protein: AISDGSRADTQY

V gene: TRBV11-3
J gene: TRBJ2-3
CDR3 protein: ASSSTWTSGVPSTDTQY

V gene: TRBV6-1
J gene: TRBJ1-1
CDR3 protein: ASSETGPRATEAF

V gene: TRBV28
J gene: TRBJ1-2
CDR3 protein: ASSLTPDRDSGYT

V gene: TRBV28
J gene: TRBJ1-2
CDR3 protein: ASRFTGISYGYT

V gene: TRBV20-1
J gene: TRBJ2-1
CDR3 protein: SALALMGYNEQF

V gene: TRBV7-9
J gene: TRBJ2-2
CDR3 protein: ASSLGGRGSTGELF

V gene: TRBV12-3/TRBV12-4
J gene: TRBJ1-2
CDR3 protein: ASSHNSLRLYGYT

V gene: TRBV4-1
J gene: TRBJ2-1
CDR3 protein: ASSQGLGDYNEQF

V gene: TRBV7-6
J gene: TRBJ1-2
CDR3 protein: ASSLDREIGEGYT

V gene: TRBV25-1
J gene: TRBJ2-7
CDR3 protein: ASSDPGKSYEQY

V gene: TRBV10-3
J gene: TRBJ1-2
CDR3 protein: AIGGLEANYGYT

V gene: TRBV6-5
J gene: TRBJ1-1
CDR3 protein: ASSYRWGQGSNTEAF

V gene: TRBV7-9
J gene: TRBJ2-5
CDR3 protein: ASNVAGGETQY

V gene: TRBV5-4
J gene: TRBJ2-3
CDR3 protein: ASSIDLEDTQY

V gene: TRBV28
J gene: TRBJ1-1
CDR3 protein: ASSSSGRRNTEAF

V gene: TRBV7-2
J gene: TRBJ2-5
CDR3 protein: ASSIPDRLETQY

V gene: TRBV28
J gene: TRBJ1-2
CDR3 protein: ASSPGSANYGYT

V gene: TRBV19
J gene: TRBJ2-1
CDR3 protein: ASSIQAGGYNEQF

V gene: TRBV27
J gene: TRBJ2-1
CDR3 protein: ASTFSDRLRKQF

V gene: TRBV5-1
J gene: TRBJ1-1
CDR3 protein: ASSRDNTEAF

V gene: TRBV6-1
J gene: TRBJ1-1
CDR3 protein: ASSDIPGQGTTEAF

V gene: TRBV19
J gene: TRBJ2-2
CDR3 protein: ASSESNTGELF

V gene: TRBV6-1
J gene: TRBJ1-2
CDR3 protein: ASSLDGILNYGYT

V gene: TRBV28
J gene: TRBJ2-1
CDR3 protein: ASSTAGANYNEQF

V gene: TRBV5-1
J gene: TRBJ2-7
CDR3 protein: ASSLEAGGFYEQY

V gene: TRBV19
J gene: TRBJ1-2
CDR3 protein: ASSMFQGSYGYT

V gene: TRBV11-3
J gene: TRBJ2-5
CDR3 protein: ASSLAWRIGETQY

V gene: TRBV19
J gene: TRBJ1-2
CDR3 protein: ASSTWDRGNYGYT

V gene: TRBV6-1
J gene: TRBJ1-5
CDR3 protein: ASKSTGGVQPQH

V gene: TRBV19
J gene: TRBJ2-7
CDR3 protein: ASSLGGGYDEQY

V gene: TRBV18
J gene: TRBJ2-5
CDR3 protein: ASSLGGVQETQY

V gene: TRBV19
J gene: TRBJ2-7
CDR3 protein: ASSISGTSGIYEQY

V gene: TRBV6-1
J gene: TRBJ2-7
CDR3 protein: ASVRLARSYEQY

V gene: TRBV7-9
J gene: TRBJ1-1
CDR3 protein: ASSLATGVRTIEAF

V gene: TRBV2
J gene: TRBJ1-5
CDR3 protein: ASSELSGNQPQH

V gene: TRBV28
J gene: TRBJ1-2
CDR3 protein: ASSLTREGNYGYT